Given below is one T cell receptor beta chain in context. These data are taken from a study of blood T cell repertoires in COVID-19. Looking at the study overall: Both acute and convalescent COVID-19 samples were obtained from the United States, Italy and Spain. T cells, B-cell-depleted T cells, or PBMCs provided the cDNA or gDNA that served as material.

V was pared by 9 bases and J by 2 bases, with 10 bases of the junction left unmatched. The CDR3 totals 15 residues. Germline-derived CDR1 and CDR2 are MNHEY and SVGAGI. Per the study methods: Amplification with reference gene primers provided the estimates of nucleated cell counts. TCRdb's copy holds only in-frame clones and misses some; the assay was immunoSEQ multiplex PCR. That table supplies the V and J calls and clone size; D and trimming were determined from the DNA. In the table there are some 130,000 clones, approximately 84% of which are singletons. The rearrangement joins TRBV6-5 to TRBJ1-3; TRBD1 aligns across 7 bases. Sequenced material: peripheral blood. The receptor comes from an elderly woman with acute or convalescent COVID-19. Here the CDR3 DNA reads TGTGCCAGTAAATACGACAGGGTAACTGGAAACACCATATATTTT. Amino acid sequence: CASKYDRVTGNTIYF.